This record looks at one TCR beta chain sequence and its context. TCRdb keeps only in-frame clones here, not all; method: immunoSEQ multiplex PCR. The table has some 2.1 million clones, approximately 95% seen once. The source of the sample is a study of shared clonotypes between healthy human individuals. Per germline, CDR1 SEHNR and CDR2 FQNEAQ (reference sequence). This CDR3 is 17 amino acids long. The trim removed 2 bases at V and 1 base at J, leaving 6 bases unmatched. The material sequenced was naive CD4+ T cells sorted from blood. Subset reported: CD45RA+ positively selected. The sequence was collected from a man younger than 35 in good health. The rearrangement joins TRBV7-9 to TRBJ2-1; TRBD2 matches at 9 bases. CDR3 residues: CASSLIVTSGSYNEQFF. DNA of the CDR3: TGTGCCAGCAGCTTAATCGTCACTAGCGGGTCCTACAATGAGCAGTTCTTC.